This T cell receptor (beta chain) was found in a study of blood T cell repertoires in COVID-19. Study-wide context: COVID-19 samples from acute and convalescent phases originated in the United States, Italy and Spain. Nucleic acid was either cDNA or gDNA, and it came from T cells, B-cell-depleted T cells, or PBMCs.

As processed by the authors: Counts of nucleated cells, estimated from reference gene primer amplification, were obtained. TCRdb's copy holds only in-frame clones and misses some; the assay was immunoSEQ multiplex PCR. V and J calls and clone size are copied from that table; D and trimming were computed from the DNA. The sample lists 200,000 to 250,000 clones, around 87% seen once, with 9.5% to 13% in the top ten. Seattle's cohort entered during active infection and was followed longitudinally. On this clone: In the same sample, other DNA sequences code for this CDR3.

V was trimmed by 6 bases and J by 4 bases, leaving 9 bases between them. In germline, CDR1 is KGHSH, CDR2 LQKENI. The CDR3 is made up of 12 amino acids. The origin of this receptor is a woman between 45 and 65 years old with COVID-19, enrolled during active disease. What was sequenced was peripheral blood. The chain is built from TRBV18 and TRBJ1-2; perhaps TRBD1 as D (6 bases). CDR3 loop: CASSPDSYGYTF. The CDR3 bases are TGTGCCAGCTCTCCGGACAGCTATGGCTACACCTTC.